A single T cell receptor beta chain is shown here with its context. The data are from a study of blood T cell repertoires in COVID-19. V shed 4 bases and J shed 1 base, with 22 bases lying between them. CDR1 LGHNA and CDR2 YSLEER come from the germline V gene. The CDR3 length is 18 residues. Enrolled through a virtual design, the participants were between 18 and 89 years of age and came from some 26 US areas. Repertoires were generated with immunoSEQ multiplex PCR, while TCRdb's copy carries only in-frame clones and drops some. The table has about 270,000 clones, roughly nine tenths seen once. The sequencing sample was made of PBMCs or T cells enriched from blood (not recorded which). The chain couples TRBV4-3 to TRBJ1-1, with D possibly being TRBD1 (6 bases). The sequence was collected from a woman in her 50s who had recovered from COVID-19. CDR3 in DNA: TGCGCCAGCAGCCTATCCAAAGGGCAGGGGCGAGGGAACACTGAAGCTTTCTTT. Protein: CASSLSKGQGRGNTEAFF.